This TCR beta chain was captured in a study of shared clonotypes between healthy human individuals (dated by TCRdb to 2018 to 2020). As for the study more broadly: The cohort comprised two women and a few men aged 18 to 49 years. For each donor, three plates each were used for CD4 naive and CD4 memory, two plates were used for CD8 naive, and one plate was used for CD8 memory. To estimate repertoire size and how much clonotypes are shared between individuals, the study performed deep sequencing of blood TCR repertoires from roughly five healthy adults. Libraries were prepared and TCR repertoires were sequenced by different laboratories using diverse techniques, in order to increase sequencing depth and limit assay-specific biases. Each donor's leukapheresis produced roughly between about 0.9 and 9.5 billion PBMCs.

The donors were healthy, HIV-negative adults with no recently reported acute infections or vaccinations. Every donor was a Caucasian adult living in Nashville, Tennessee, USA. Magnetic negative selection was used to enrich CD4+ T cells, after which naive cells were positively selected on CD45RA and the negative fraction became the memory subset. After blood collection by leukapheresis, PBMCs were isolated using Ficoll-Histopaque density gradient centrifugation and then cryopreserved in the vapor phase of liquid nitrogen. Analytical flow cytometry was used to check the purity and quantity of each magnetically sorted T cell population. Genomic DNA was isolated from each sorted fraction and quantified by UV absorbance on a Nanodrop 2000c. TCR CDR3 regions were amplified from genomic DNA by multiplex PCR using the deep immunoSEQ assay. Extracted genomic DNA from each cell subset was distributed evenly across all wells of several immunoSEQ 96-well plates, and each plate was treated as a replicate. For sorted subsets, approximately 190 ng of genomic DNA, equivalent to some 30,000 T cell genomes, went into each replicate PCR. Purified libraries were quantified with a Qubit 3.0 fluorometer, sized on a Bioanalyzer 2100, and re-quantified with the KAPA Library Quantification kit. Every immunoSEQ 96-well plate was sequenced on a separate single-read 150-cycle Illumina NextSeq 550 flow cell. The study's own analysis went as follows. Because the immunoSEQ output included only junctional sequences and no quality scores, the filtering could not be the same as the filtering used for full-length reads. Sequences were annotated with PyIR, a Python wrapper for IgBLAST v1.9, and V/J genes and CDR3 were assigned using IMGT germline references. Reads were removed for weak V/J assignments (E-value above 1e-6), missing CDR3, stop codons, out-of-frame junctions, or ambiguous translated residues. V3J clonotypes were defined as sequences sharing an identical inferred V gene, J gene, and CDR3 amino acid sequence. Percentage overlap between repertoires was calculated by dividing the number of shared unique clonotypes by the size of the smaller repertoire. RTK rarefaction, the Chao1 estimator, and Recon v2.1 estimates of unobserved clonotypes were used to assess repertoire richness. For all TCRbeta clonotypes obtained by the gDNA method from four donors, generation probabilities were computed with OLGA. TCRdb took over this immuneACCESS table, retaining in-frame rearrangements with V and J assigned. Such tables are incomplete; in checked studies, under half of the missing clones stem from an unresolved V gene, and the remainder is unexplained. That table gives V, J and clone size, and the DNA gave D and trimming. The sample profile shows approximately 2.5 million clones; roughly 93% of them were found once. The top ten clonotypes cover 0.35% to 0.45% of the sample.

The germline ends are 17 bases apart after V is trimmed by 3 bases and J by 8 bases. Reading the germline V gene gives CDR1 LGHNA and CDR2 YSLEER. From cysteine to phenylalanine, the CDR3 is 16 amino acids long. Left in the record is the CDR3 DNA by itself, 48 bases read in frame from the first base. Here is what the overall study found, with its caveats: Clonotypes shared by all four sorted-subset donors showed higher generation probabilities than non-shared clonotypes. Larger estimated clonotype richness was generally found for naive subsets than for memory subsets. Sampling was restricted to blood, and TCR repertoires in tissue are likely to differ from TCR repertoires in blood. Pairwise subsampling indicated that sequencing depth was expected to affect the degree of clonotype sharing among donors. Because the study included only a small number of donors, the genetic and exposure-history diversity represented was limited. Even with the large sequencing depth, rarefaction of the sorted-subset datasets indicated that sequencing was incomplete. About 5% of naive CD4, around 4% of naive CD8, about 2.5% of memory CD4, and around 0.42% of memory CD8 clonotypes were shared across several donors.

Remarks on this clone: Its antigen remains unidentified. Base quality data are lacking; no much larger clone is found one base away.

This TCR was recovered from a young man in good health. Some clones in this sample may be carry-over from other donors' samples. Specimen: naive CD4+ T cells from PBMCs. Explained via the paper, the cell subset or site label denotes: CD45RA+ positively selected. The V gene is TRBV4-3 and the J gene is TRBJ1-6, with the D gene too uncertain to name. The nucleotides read TGCGCCAGCAGCCAGGGCCGCCACTCTTGGGATTCACCCCTCCACTTT. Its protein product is CASSQGRHSWDSPLHF.